The clone carrying this TCR beta chain was observed at least ten times. The data originate from a study of blood T cells in healthy people across ages. Investigators took 9.5 to 10 milliliters of peripheral blood from every donor. With a J-beta primer mix and a sample-barcoded 5' primer, a second PCR ran about 6 to 11 cycles. Each CDR3 protein gets one entry after TCRdb re-called the 5' RACE reads with MiXCR. The table records hundreds of thousands of distinct CDR3 sequences, 32% of them present only once. V shed 8 bases and J shed 5 bases, with 23 bases lying between them. The CDR3 has 16 residues. Germline V gene lookup returns CDR1 SGHRS and CDR2 YFSETQ.

V is TRBV5-1 and J is TRBJ2-1; a weak D match, TRBD2 (6 bases). The specimen was blood. This clonotype was sampled from a woman aged 80 or over in good health. The CDR3 here is CASSTTGVLLHNEQFF. DNA of the CDR3: TGCGCCAGTTCGACGACGGGGGTGCTTTTACACAATGAGCAGTTCTTC.